This TCR beta chain derives from a study of T cell repertoires in cytomegalovirus infection. Findings of the study overall: Cumulative public TCR beta family frequency identified CMV carriers with the relevant HLA. HLA-C-restricted CMV-specific TCR beta clonotypes prevailed in the ex vivo response.

Germline V CDR1 and CDR2: SEHNR, FQNEAQ (reference sequence). The V end lost 5 bases, the J end lost 8 bases, and 6 bases lay between the germline ends. The CDR3 extends over 11 amino acids. As concerns this clonotype: Its antigen is still unknown.

TCRdb processed the reads anew with MiXCR; each CDR3 protein has one entry. Among about 180,000 distinct CDR3 sequences listed, approximately 15% were seen once. J is TRBJ1-4 and V is TRBV7-9, with unresolved D. The sequence was obtained from a human donor in good health (CMV status not recorded). Some clones in this sample may be carry-over from other donors' samples. Source material: PBMCs. Here the CDR3 reads CASSILEKLFF. The CDR3 coding sequence is TGTGCCAGCAGCATTTTGGAAAAACTGTTTTTT.